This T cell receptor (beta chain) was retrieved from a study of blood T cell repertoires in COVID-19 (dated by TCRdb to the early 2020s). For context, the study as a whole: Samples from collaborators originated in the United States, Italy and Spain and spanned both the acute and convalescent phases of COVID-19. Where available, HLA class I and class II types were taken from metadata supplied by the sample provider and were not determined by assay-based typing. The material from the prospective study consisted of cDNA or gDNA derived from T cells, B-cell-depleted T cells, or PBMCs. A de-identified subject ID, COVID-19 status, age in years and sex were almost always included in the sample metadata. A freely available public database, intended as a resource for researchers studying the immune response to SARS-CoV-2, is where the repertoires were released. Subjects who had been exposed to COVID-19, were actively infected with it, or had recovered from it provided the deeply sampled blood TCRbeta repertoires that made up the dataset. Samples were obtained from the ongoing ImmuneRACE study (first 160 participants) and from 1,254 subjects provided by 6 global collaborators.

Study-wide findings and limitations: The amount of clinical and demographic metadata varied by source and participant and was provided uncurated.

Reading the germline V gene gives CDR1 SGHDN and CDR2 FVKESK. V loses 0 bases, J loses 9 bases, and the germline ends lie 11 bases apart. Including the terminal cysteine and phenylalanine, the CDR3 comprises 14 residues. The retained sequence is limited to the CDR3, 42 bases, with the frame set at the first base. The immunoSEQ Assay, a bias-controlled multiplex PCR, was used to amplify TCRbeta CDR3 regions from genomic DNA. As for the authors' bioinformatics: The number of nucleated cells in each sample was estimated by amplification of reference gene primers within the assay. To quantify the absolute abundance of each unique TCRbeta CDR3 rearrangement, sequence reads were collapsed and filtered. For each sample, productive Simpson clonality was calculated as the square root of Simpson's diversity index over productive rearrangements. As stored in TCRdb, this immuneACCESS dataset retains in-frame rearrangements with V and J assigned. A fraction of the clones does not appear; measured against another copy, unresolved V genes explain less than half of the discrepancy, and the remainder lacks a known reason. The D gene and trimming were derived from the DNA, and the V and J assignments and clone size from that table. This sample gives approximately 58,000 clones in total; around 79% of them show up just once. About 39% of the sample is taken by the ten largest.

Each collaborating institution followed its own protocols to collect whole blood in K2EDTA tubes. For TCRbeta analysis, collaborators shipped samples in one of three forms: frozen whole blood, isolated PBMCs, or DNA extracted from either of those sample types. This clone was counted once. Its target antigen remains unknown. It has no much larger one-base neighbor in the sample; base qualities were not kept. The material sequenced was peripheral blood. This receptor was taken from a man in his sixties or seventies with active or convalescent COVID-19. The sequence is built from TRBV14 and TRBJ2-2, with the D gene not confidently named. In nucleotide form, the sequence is TGTGCCAGCAGCCAAGAAACTACACGGTGGGAGCTGTTTTTT. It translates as CASSQETTRWELFF.